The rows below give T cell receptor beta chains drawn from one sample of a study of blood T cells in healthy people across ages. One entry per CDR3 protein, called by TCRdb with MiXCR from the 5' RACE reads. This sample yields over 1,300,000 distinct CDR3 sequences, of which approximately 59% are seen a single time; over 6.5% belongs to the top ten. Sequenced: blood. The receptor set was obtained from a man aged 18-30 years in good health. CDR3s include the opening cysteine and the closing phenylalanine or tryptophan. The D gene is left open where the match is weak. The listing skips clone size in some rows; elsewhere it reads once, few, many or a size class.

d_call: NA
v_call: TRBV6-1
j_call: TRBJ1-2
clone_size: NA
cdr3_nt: TGTGCCAGCATAGCGAGACAGTCCGGCTATGGCTACACCTTC
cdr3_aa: CASIARQSGYGYTF

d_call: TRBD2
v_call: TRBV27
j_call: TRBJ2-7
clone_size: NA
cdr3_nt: TGTGCCAGCAGTCCCTGGGAGGGCTACGAGCAGTACTTC
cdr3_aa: CASSPWEGYEQYF

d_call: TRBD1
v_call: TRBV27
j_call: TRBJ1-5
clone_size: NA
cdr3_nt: TGTGCCAGCAGGCCCACAGGGGGAGGTCAGCCCCTGCATTTT
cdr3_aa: CASRPTGGGQPLHF

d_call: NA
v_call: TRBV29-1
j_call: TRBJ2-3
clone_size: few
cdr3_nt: TGCAGCGCAAACAGCATGGTCACAGATACGCAGTATTTT
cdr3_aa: CSANSMVTDTQYF

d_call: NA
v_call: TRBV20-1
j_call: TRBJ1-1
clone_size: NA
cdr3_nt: TGCAGTGCTAAGAGAACAGGTTGGAACACTGAAGCTTTCTTT
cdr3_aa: CSAKRTGWNTEAFF

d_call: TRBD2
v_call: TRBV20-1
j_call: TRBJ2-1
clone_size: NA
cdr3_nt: TGCAGTGCTAAACTAGCGGGCGAAAGCTACAATGAGCAGTTCTTC
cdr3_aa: CSAKLAGESYNEQFF

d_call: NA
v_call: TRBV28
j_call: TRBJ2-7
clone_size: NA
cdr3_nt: TGTGCCAGCAGTTTTGAGTACAGGGAAGCCTACGAGCAGTACTTC
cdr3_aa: CASSFEYREAYEQYF

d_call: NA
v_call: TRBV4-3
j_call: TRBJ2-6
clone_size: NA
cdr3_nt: TGCGCCAGCAGCCAAGATCGTAGTTCTAGTGGGTCTGGGGCCAACGTCCTGACTTTC
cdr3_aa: CASSQDRSSSGSGANVLTF

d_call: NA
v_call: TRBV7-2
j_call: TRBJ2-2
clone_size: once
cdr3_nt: TGTGCCAGCAGACGGACAGTGGAGCTGTTTTTT
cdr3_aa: CASRRTVELFF

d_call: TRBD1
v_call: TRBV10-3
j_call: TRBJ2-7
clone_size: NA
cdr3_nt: TGTGCCATCAGTGAGGGGACAGGTGAGCAGTACTTC
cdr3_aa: CAISEGTGEQYF

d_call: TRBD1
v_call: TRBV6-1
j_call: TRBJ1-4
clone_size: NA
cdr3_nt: TGTGCCAGCAGTCGGGACAGGGGGCGAACTAATGAAAAACTGTTTTTT
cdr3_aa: CASSRDRGRTNEKLFF

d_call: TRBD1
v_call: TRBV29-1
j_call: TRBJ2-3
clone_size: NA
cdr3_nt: TGCAGCGCCGGAGGACAGGTAGCCACAGATACGCAGTATTTT
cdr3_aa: CSAGGQVATDTQYF

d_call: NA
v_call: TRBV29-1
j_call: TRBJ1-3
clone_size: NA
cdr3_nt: TGCAGCGTTTATCTTGGGCTGGGAAACACCATATATTTT
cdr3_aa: CSVYLGLGNTIYF

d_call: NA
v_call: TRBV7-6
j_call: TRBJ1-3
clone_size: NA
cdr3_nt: TGTGCCAGCAGCTCAACGGACACTCCCGGGGGAAACACCATATATTTT
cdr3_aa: CASSSTDTPGGNTIYF

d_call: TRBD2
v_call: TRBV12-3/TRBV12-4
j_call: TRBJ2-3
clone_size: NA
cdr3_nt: TGTGCCAGCATCGGGACTAGCGGGGAGACTAGGATAACGCAGTATTTT
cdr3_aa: CASIGTSGETRITQYF

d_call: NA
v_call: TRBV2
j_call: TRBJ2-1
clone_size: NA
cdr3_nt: TGTGCCAGCAGTATAGTCTCCTACAATGAGCAGTTCTTC
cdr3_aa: CASSIVSYNEQFF

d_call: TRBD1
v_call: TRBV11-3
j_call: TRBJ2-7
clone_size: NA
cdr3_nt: TGTGCCAGCAGCTACAGGACAGGGGGGAACTACGAGCAGTACTTC
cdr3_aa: CASSYRTGGNYEQYF

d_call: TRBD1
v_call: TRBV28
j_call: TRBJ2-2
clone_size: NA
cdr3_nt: TGTGCCAGCAGGGAGGGACAGGATCTCACCGGGGAGCTGTTTTTT
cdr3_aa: CASREGQDLTGELFF

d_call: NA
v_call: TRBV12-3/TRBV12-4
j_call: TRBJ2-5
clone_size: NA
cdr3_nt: TGTGCCAGCAGTCCTACAGGGAACCCAGAGACCCAGTACTTC
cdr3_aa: CASSPTGNPETQYF

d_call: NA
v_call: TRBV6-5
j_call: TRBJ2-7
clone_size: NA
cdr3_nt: TGTGCCAGCAGCCGAGACCCCGGCGAGCAGTACTTC
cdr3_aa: CASSRDPGEQYF

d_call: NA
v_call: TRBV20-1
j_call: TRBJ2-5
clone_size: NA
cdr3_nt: TGCAGTGCTAGAAACTTACAGGGTCGTGATTTTGAGACCCAGTACTTC
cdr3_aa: CSARNLQGRDFETQYF

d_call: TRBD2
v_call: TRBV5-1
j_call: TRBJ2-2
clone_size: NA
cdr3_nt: TGCGCCAGCAGCTTTACGAGCGGGAGGGCCTCCGGGGAGCTGTTTTTT
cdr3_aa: CASSFTSGRASGELFF

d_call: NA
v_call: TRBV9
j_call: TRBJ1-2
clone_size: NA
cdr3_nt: TGTGCCAGCAGCGCATCTATCGGAACAGCTGCTAACTATGGCTACACCTTC
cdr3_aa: CASSASIGTAANYGYTF

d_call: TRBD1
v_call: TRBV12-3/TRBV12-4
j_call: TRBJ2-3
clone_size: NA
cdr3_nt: TGTACCAGCAGCAGACAGGGGAGACGGGGCACAGATACGCAGTATTTT
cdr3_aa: CTSSRQGRRGTDTQYF

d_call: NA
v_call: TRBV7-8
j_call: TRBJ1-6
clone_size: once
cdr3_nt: TGTGCCAGCAGCCCGGGAGCCCGGACCGGGGGTAATTCACCCCTCCACTTT
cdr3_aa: CASSPGARTGGNSPLHF

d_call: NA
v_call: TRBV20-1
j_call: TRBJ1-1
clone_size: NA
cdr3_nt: TGCAGTGCTGAGAGGGGCTTCACTGAAGCTTTCTTT
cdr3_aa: CSAERGFTEAFF

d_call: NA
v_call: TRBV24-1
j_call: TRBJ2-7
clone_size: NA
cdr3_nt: TGTGCCACCAGTGATGGGCCGGACTACGAGCAGTACTTC
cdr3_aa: CATSDGPDYEQYF

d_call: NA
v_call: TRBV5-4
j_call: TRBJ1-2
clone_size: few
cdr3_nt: TGTGCCAGCAGCCGCGGTAGTGAGAACTATGGCTACACCTTC
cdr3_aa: CASSRGSENYGYTF

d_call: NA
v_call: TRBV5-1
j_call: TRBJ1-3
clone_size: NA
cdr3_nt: TGCGCCAGCAGCTTTGAAGCTCCGCTTGCCTCTGGAAACACCACATATTTT
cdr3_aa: CASSFEAPLASGNTTYF

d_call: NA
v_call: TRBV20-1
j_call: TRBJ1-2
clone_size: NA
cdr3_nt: TGCAGTGCTAGCACTGATTATGGCTACACCTTC
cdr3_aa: CSASTDYGYTF

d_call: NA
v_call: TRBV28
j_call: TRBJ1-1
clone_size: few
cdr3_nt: TGTGCCAGCAGTTTAGCCACCAGCTTAGCTGAAGCTTTCTTT
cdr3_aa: CASSLATSLAEAFF

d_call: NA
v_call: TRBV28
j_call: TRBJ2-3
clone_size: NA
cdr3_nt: TGTGCCAGCGCCCCCTCTACGGGAGAGGAGTCCAGCACAGATACGCAGTATTTT
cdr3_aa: CASAPSTGEESSTDTQYF

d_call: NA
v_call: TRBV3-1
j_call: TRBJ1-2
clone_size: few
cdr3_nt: TGTGCCAGCAGCCAAGAGCTGGGGGCGCCTGGCTACACCTTC
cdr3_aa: CASSQELGAPGYTF

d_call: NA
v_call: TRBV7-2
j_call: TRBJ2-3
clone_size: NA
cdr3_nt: TGTGCCAGCGGACTAATGGGCACAGATACGCAGTATTTT
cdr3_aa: CASGLMGTDTQYF

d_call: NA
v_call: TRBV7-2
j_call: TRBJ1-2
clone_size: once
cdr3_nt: TGTGCCAGCAGCTTAGGGTTCGTGGAGCTTAGCTATGGCTACACCTTC
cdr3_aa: CASSLGFVELSYGYTF

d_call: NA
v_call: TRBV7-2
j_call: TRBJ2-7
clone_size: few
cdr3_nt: TGTGCCAGCAGCTTTATGCCGGGGGGCGACGAGCAGTACTTC
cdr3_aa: CASSFMPGGDEQYF

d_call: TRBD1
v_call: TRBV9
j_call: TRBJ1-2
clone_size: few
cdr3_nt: TGTGCCAGCAGCGTAGGACAGGGGGTATCCGGCTACACCTTC
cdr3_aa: CASSVGQGVSGYTF

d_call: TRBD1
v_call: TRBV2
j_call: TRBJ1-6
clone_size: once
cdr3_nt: TGTGCCAGCAGTTACAGGGGAAGGTCCTATAATTCACCCCTCCACTTT
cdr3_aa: CASSYRGRSYNSPLHF

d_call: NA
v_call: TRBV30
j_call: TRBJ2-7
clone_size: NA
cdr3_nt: TGTGCCTGGAGTGTCCCTGGTAGCTACGAGCAGTACTTC
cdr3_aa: CAWSVPGSYEQYF

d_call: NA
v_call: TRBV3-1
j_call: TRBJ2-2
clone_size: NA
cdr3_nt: TGTGCCAGCAGCCTAGACACGGGGGACACCGGGGAGCTGTTTTTT
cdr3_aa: CASSLDTGDTGELFF

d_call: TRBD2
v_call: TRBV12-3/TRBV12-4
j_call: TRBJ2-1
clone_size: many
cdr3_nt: TGTGCCAGCAGCTTCAGCGGGGGGTACAATGAGCAGTTCTTC
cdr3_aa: CASSFSGGYNEQFF

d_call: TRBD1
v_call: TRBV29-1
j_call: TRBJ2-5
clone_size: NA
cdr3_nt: TGCAGCGTTAAGGGGGACAGTGGACAAGAGACCCAGTACTTC
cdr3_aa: CSVKGDSGQETQYF

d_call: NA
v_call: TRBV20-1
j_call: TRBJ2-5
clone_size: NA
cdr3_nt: TGCAGTGCTAGGGTCCCGGGCCCCAGGACCCAGTACTTC
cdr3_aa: CSARVPGPRTQYF

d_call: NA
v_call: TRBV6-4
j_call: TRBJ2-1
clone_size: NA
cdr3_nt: TGTGCCAGCAGTGAGGTGGATTCCTCCTACAATGAGCAGTTCTTC
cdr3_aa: CASSEVDSSYNEQFF

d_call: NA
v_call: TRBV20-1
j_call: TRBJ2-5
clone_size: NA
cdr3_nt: TGCAGTGCTGCGCAGGACAGTAGTCAAGAGACCCAGTACTTC
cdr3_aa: CSAAQDSSQETQYF

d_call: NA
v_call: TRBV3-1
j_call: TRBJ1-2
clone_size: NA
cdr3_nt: TGTGCCAGCAGCCTACACGAGGGGCGGCTACAGGGCTACACCTTC
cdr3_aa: CASSLHEGRLQGYTF

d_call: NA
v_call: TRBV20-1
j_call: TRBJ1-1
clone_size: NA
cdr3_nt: TGCAGTGCTAGAGATGGGGAGACTGAAGCTTTCTTT
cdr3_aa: CSARDGETEAFF

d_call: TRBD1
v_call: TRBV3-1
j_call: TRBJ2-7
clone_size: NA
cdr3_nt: TGTGCCAGCAGCCAGGACCTGGACAGGGTAATCTACGAGCAGTACTTC
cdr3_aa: CASSQDLDRVIYEQYF

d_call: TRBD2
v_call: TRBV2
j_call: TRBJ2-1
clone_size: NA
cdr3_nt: TGTGCCAGCACCGGACTCGGGGGGGCAGGGAATGAGCAGTTCTTC
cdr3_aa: CASTGLGGAGNEQFF

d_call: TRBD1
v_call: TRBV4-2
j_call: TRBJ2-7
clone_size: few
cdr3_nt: TGTGCCAGCAGCCAAACGGGACAGGGGACCCACGAGCAGTACTTC
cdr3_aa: CASSQTGQGTHEQYF

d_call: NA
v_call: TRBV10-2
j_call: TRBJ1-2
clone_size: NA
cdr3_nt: TGCGCCAGCAGTGATGGCAGTACTAACTATGGCTACACCTTC
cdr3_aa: CASSDGSTNYGYTF

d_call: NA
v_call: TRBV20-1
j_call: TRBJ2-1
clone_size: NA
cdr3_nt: TGCAGTGCTAGTCGAGCAAACTACAATGAGCAGTTCTTC
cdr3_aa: CSASRANYNEQFF

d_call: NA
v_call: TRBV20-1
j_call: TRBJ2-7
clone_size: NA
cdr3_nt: TGCAGTGCTGGGCCTCTAGCGTCAACCCCCTACGAGCAGTACTTC
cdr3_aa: CSAGPLASTPYEQYF

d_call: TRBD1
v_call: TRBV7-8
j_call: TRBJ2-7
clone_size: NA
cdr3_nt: TGTGCCAGCAGCGCCCACAGGGGGCGGTACGAGCAGTACTTC
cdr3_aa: CASSAHRGRYEQYF